The text below deals with one T cell receptor beta chain. As originally analysed: Scientists estimated how many nucleated cells there were by amplifying reference gene primers. Data came from immunoSEQ multiplex PCR; TCRdb stores just in-frame clones and leaves some out. V, J and clone size reflect that table, while D and trimming were determined from the DNA. The sample holds roughly 700,000 clones, 75% to 90% seen once. This record comes from a study of blood T cell repertoires in COVID-19. Study summary: The United States, Italy and Spain were the sources of the acute and convalescent COVID-19 samples. The cDNA or gDNA used as material had been derived from T cells, B-cell-depleted T cells, or PBMCs.

The V gene end was trimmed by 8 bases and the J gene end by 6 bases; junction bases not matched to a gene: 10. Germline CDR1 reads SGHAT; CDR2 reads FQDESV (reference sequence). This CDR3 is built from 14 residues. This receptor was taken from a woman aged 18-29 years with acute or convalescent COVID-19. Sequencing used peripheral blood. J is TRBJ2-3 and V is TRBV11-1; TRBD2 matches 8 bases. DNA for the CDR3: TGTGCCAGCGAAGGGAGCGGGGGTGGTGATACGCAGTATTTT. Encoded protein: CASEGSGGGDTQYF.